This record concerns one T cell receptor (beta chain) sequence. This sample is part of a study of blood T cells in healthy people across ages. CDR3 length: 15 residues. CDR1 and CDR2 from the germline V gene are SQVTM and ANQGSEA. Combining a sample-barcoded 5' primer with a J-beta primer mix, a second PCR ran for 7 to 11 cycles. TCRdb called the 5' RACE reads again in MiXCR, with one record for every CDR3 protein. The repertoire holds 660,000 or so distinct CDR3 sequences, with roughly 58% as singletons. Sample: blood. This receptor was obtained from a man aged 55-75 years in good health. The rearrangement uses TRBV29-1 and TRBJ2-7, with 12 positions matching TRBD2. The J call may be incorrect, as the DNA end agrees better with TRBJ2-4. CDR3 nucleotide sequence: TGCAGCGTCGACGCCACTAGCGGGGGGAGTTGCATTCAGTACTTC. As protein: CSVDATSGGSCIQYF.